One and the same sample provided the 3 T cell receptor beta chains below, sequenced in a study of cytomegalovirus exposure and HLA in healthy donors. With 60 Vbeta and 13 Jbeta primers, the PCR was carried out. The assay was immunoSEQ multiplex PCR, and TCRdb's table has in-frame clones only and misses some. The sample consists of 150,000 to 200,000 clones, roughly 78% of them appearing once. The sequencing sample was made of PBMCs. The origin of the receptors is a woman aged 45-65 years in good health and CMV-seropositive.

The count of this clone is one. This same CDR3 is encoded by further DNA sequences in the sample. This chain uses TRBV23-1 with TRBJ1-2, with TRBD1 matching over 9 bases. TRBV23-1 is treated as an ORF (open reading frame) with a function not yet certain. The CDR3 covers 15 residues. The J segment lost 8 bases and the V segment lost 0 bases, leaving 7 bases of the junction unmatched. The CDR3 sequence is CASSQSRTGVGGYTF. CDR3 nucleotide sequence: TGCGCCAGCAGTCAATCGAGGACAGGGGTAGGCGGCTACACCTTC.

For the CDR3, the DNA is TGTGCCACCAGCAGAGAAGGGCGCGGACAGGAAATTAACTATGGCTACACCTTC. Its translation is CATSREGRGQEINYGYTF. The chain has TRBV15 and TRBJ1-2, with 7 bases lining up with TRBD1. The CDR3 totals 18 residues. The V segment lost 0 bases and the J segment 1 base; nucleotides outside the gene matches: 11. Looked up from germline, CDR1 is LNHNV and CDR2 is YYDKDF (reference sequence).

The genes are TRBV30 and TRBJ2-5; 8 bases line up with TRBD2. Germline V gene data show CDR1 as GTSNPN and CDR2 as SVGIG (reference sequence). The CDR3 contains 16 residues. J lost 1 base, V lost 1 base, and 8 bases had no gene match. The DNA for the CDR3 is TGTGCCTGGAGTGGAGGTCGCGGGGGGATCCAAGAGACCCAGTACTTC. Its translation: CAWSGGRGGIQETQYF. Full variable domain (remainder filled in from reference TRBV30 and TRBJ2-5): SQTIHQWPATLVQPVGSPLSLECTVEGTSNPNLYWYRQAAGRGLQLLFYSVGIGQISSEVPQNLSASRPQDRQFILSSKKLLLSDSGFYLCAWSGGRGGIQETQYFGPGTRLLVL.